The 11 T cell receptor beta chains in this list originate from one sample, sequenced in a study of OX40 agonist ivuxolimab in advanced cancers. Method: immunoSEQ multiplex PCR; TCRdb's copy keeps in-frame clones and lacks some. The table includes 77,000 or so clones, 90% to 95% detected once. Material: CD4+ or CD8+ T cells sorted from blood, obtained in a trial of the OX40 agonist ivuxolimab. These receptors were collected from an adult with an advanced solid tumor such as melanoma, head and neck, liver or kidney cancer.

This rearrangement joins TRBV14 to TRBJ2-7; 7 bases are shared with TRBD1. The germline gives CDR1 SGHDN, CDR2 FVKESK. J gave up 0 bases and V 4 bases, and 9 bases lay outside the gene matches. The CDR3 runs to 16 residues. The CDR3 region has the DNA TGTGCCAGCAGCCTAGGGGGACAGTTACTCTCCTACGAGCAGTACTTC. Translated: CASSLGGQLLSYEQYF. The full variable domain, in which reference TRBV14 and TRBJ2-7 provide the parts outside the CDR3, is EAGVTQFPSHSVIEKGQTVTLRCDPISGHDNLYWYRRVMGKEIKFLLHFVKESKQDESGMPNNRFLAERTGGTYSTLKVQPAELEDSGVYFCASSLGGQLLSYEQYFGPGTRLTVT.

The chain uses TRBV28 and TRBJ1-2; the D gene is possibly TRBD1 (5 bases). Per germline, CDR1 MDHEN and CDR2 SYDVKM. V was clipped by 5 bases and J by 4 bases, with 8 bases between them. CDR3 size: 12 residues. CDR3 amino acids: CASSPGFYGYTF. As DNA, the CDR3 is TGTGCCAGCAGTCCAGGGTTCTATGGCTACACCTTC.

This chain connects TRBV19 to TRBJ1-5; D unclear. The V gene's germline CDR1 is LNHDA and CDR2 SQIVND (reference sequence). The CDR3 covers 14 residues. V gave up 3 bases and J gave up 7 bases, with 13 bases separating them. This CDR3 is CASSMRGSYQPQHF. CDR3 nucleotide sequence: TGTGCCAGTAGTATGCGGGGTTCCTACCAGCCCCAGCATTTT.

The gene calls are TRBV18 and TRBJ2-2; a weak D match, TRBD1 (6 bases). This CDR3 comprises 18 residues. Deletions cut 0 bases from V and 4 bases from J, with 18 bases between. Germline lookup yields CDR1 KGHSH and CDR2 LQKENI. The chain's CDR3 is CASSPPLMGARSTGELFF. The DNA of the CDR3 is TGTGCCAGCTCACCACCACTCATGGGGGCGCGGTCCACCGGGGAGCTGTTTTTT.

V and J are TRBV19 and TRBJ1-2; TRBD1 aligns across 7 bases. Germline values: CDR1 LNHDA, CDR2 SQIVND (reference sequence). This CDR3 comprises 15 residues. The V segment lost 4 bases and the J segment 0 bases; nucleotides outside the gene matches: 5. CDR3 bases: TGTGCCAGTAGTAGGCGGGACAGTGCTAACTATGGCTACACCTTC. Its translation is CASSRRDSANYGYTF. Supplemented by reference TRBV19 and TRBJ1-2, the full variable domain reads DGGITQSPKYLFRKEGQNVTLSCEQNLNHDAMYWYRQDPGQGLRLIYYSQIVNDFQKGDIAEGYSVSREKKESFPLTVTSAQKNPTAFYLCASSRRDSANYGYTFGSGTRLTVV.

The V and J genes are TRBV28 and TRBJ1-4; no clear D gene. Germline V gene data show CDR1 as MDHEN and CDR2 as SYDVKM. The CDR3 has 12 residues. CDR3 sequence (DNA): TGTGCGTCGCGGGTGGCTTTGGAAAAACTGTTTTTT. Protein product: CASRVALEKLFF.

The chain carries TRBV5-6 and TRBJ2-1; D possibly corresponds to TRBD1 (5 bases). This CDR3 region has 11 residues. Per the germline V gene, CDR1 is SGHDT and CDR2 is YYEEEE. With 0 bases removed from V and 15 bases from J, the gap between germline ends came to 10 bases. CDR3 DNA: TGTGCCAGCAGCTTGGAAGGTAGGGGGTTCTTC. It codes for CASSLEGRGFF.

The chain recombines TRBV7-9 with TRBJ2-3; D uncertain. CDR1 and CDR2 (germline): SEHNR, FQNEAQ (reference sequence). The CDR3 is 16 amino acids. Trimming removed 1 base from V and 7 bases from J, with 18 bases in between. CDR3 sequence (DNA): TGTGCCAGCAGCTTAGTCGGCGGTGAGTTAAGAAATACGCAGTATTTT. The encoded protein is CASSLVGGELRNTQYF.

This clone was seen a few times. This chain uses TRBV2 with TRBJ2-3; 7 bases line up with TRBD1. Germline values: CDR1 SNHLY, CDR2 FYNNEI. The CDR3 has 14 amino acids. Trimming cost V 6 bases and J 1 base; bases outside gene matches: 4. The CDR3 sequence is CASRDRQGTDTQYF. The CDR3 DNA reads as TGTGCCAGCAGGGACAGGCAGGGCACAGATACGCAGTATTTT.

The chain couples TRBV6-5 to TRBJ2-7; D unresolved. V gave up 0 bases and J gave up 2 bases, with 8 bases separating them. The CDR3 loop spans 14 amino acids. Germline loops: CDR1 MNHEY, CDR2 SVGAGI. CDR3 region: CASSYSTPTYEQYF. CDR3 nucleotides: TGTGCCAGCAGTTACTCGACCCCCACCTACGAGCAGTACTTC.

CDR3 region: CASSHPSSGRGPAYEQYF. The CDR3 DNA reads as TGTGCCAGCAGCCACCCTTCTTCAGGGAGGGGGCCGGCCTACGAGCAGTACTTC. The chain employs TRBV4-2 and TRBJ2-7; perhaps D is TRBD1 or TRBD2 (7 bases each). Trimming removed 3 bases at V and 2 bases at J, with 23 bases between. The germline V gene has CDR1 LGHNA and CDR2 YNFKEQ. The CDR3 is 18 residues long.